These T cell receptor beta chains were read from a single sample in a study of CD8+ T cells in alopecia areata. Assay: immunoSEQ multiplex PCR; the TCRdb copy retains only in-frame clones and omits some. This sample yields 75,000 to 100,000 clones, of which 41% are seen a single time; around 1.4% belongs to the top ten. The specimen was CD4+ T cells sorted from blood. The source of these receptors is a human donor with alopecia areata. The CDR3 runs from the conserved cysteine through the conserved F or W. Fields, in order: CDR3 protein, V gene, D gene, J gene. D genes are given only for firm matches.

CDR3 protein: CASSLELAGGDEQFF; V gene: TRBV7-6; D gene: TRBD2; J gene: TRBJ2-1
CDR3 protein: CASRSSGRQYEQYF; V gene: TRBV27; D gene: TRBD2; J gene: TRBJ2-7
CDR3 protein: CSVRDTTYNEQFF; V gene: TRBV29-1; D gene: .; J gene: TRBJ2-1
CDR3 protein: CAWKPYQETQYF; V gene: TRBV30; D gene: .; J gene: TRBJ2-5
CDR3 protein: CAWSLHVEDTQYF; V gene: TRBV30; D gene: .; J gene: TRBJ2-3
CDR3 protein: CAWSVLRSDQPQHF; V gene: TRBV30; D gene: .; J gene: TRBJ1-5
CDR3 protein: CASSFDRVGAYEQYF; V gene: TRBV7-9; D gene: TRBD1; J gene: TRBJ2-7
CDR3 protein: CASSLQTDTQYF; V gene: TRBV23-1; D gene: .; J gene: TRBJ2-3
CDR3 protein: CASSFRGPSYEQYF; V gene: TRBV13; D gene: .; J gene: TRBJ2-7
CDR3 protein: CASGRGLAKNIQYF; V gene: TRBV19; D gene: .; J gene: TRBJ2-4
CDR3 protein: CASSLAWTGRHTGELFF; V gene: TRBV28; D gene: TRBD1; J gene: TRBJ2-2
CDR3 protein: CASSFGGSRAEAFF; V gene: TRBV5-1; D gene: .; J gene: TRBJ1-1
CDR3 protein: CAGRITVNTEAFF; V gene: TRBV30; D gene: .; J gene: TRBJ1-1
CDR3 protein: CASSGQDLSTDTQYF; V gene: TRBV5-1; D gene: TRBD1; J gene: TRBJ2-3
CDR3 protein: CSVVVSGNTGELFF; V gene: TRBV29-1; D gene: .; J gene: TRBJ2-2
CDR3 protein: CASSYNRDNEQFF; V gene: TRBV19; D gene: .; J gene: TRBJ2-1
CDR3 protein: CASSLTAETQYF; V gene: TRBV11-2; D gene: .; J gene: TRBJ2-5
CDR3 protein: CASTSAASGSMDEQFF; V gene: TRBV19; D gene: TRBD2; J gene: TRBJ2-1
CDR3 protein: CASSFGGRARHEQFF; V gene: TRBV28; D gene: TRBD2; J gene: TRBJ2-1
CDR3 protein: CASSQEAREYF; V gene: TRBV28; D gene: .; J gene: TRBJ2-7